These 26 T cell receptor beta chains share one sample of origin, sequenced in a study of T-cell reconstitution after alpha-beta-depleted transplantation in children (dated by TCRdb to 2016 to 2017). The label giving this sample's treatment or condition can be read as: allogeneic hematopoietic cell transplantation with graft depleted of TCRalphabeta T cells and CD19 B cells. Libraries were made using PCR. TCRdb names Illumina HiSeq 2500 as the instrument used. TCR library preparation used molecular barcoding, with unique molecular identifiers applied to normalize quantification of the TCRbeta repertoire. TCRdb's own reprocessing of the public reads used fastp at Q25 and MiXCR and kept productive beta chains. Identical CDR3 protein sequences are pooled into one entry, listed with their most common genes and DNA. This sample comprises about a million distinct CDR3 sequences, about 29% of them detected only once. About 28% of the sample rests with the top ten.

The starting material was PBMCs, mostly from graft donor cells, obtained 360 days after TCRalphabeta/CD19-depleted stem cell transplant. These receptors originate from a boy in the first two years of life who had a stem cell transplant for SCID, so the T cells may come from the graft donor.

The table lists this clonotype with a count of one. The J gene is TRBJ1-6, the V gene TRBV27; D unclear. Germline V gene data show CDR1 as MNHEY and CDR2 as SMNVEV (reference sequence). CDR3 length: 12 amino acids. Trimming shortened V by 6 bases and J by 9 bases, and 9 bases separated the two germline ends. CDR3 region: CASSGLGSPLHF. The CDR3 DNA reads as TGTGCCAGCAGCGGTTTGGGTTCACCCCTCCACTTT.

This clonotype appeared many times. The chain carries TRBV29-1 and TRBJ2-7; a possible D gene is TRBD1 (5 bases). Looked up from germline, CDR1 is SQVTM and CDR2 is ANQGSEA. V was cut by 5 bases and J by 6 bases, with 17 bases left in between. This CDR3 is built from 13 residues. CDR3 residues: CSVSGRVESEQYF. Written as DNA, the CDR3 is TGCAGCGTTTCAGGCAGGGTCGAAAGCGAGCAGTACTTC.

This chain connects TRBV20-1 to TRBJ2-7; D uncertain. Deletions cut 5 bases from V and 7 bases from J, with 12 bases between. The length of the CDR3 is 11 residues. Per the germline V gene, CDR1 is DFQATT and CDR2 is SNEGSKA (reference sequence). CDR3 in DNA: TGCAGTGCTTCGACGGAGCTGGAGCAGTACTTC. The encoded protein is CSASTELEQYF.

This clonotype was found a few times. The chain uses TRBV4-2 and TRBJ2-7; 11 positions match TRBD2. The V gene end was trimmed by 4 bases and the J gene end by 6 bases; junction bases not matched to a gene: 5. The CDR3 is 14 amino acids. CDR1 LGHNA and CDR2 YNFKEQ come from the germline V gene. CDR3 protein: CASSLSGLAGEQYF. The CDR3 DNA is TGTGCCAGCAGCCTATCAGGACTAGCGGGCGAGCAGTACTTC.

Concerning this clonotype: The junction and the germline gene differ at one end; a read error may be behind it. CDR3 sequence reads: CATRTSGSGDLFF. In DNA form, the CDR3 reads TGTGCCACCAGGACTAGCGGAAGCGGGGACCTGTTTTTT. The genes are TRBV12-3 or TRBV12-4 and TRBJ2-2; 10 bases align to TRBD2. This CDR3 is built from 13 residues.

The V and J genes are TRBV12-3 or TRBV12-4 and TRBJ1-1, with 7 bases fitting TRBD1. Losses at the gene ends were 2 bases for V and 3 bases for J; bases not matched to a gene: 9. This CDR3 comprises 16 residues. The chain's CDR3 is CASSLSLTTGDTEAFF. CDR3 nucleotide sequence: TGTGCCAGCAGTTTAAGCCTCACAACAGGGGACACTGAAGCTTTCTTT.

V and J are TRBV7-6 and TRBJ2-7, with no clear D. The V gene lost 1 base and the J gene lost 8 bases, with 9 bases spanning the gap. Per the germline V gene, CDR1 is SGHVS and CDR2 is FNYEAQ. This CDR3 has 12 residues. In nucleotides, the CDR3 is TGTGCCAGCAGCTTAGTTGTGGGAAAGCAGTACTTC. This gives the protein CASSLVVGKQYF. The complete variable domain, with remaining parts taken from reference TRBV7-6 and TRBJ2-7, reads GAGVSQSPRYKVTKRGQDVALRCDPISGHVSLYWYRQALGQGPEFLTYFNYEAQQDKSGLPNDRFSAERPEGSISTLTIQRTEQRDSAMYRCASSLVVGKQYFGPGTRLTVT.

The sample holds a few counts of this clonotype. V is TRBV5-5 and J is TRBJ1-4; no definite D call. The V end lost 2 bases, the J end lost 8 bases, and 25 bases lay between the germline ends. This CDR3 is built from 18 residues. Germline values: CDR1 SGHKS, CDR2 YYEKEE (reference sequence). The CDR3 region has the DNA TGTGCCAGCAGCTTTTTACCCCGGGATGGCCCCATAAAGGAAAAACTGTTTTTT. Its protein product is CASSFLPRDGPIKEKLFF.

The chain combines TRBV27 with TRBJ2-7; 7 bases align to TRBD1. CDR1 is MNHEY and CDR2 is SMNVEV in the germline V gene (reference sequence). The CDR3 is made up of 13 amino acids. The V and J ends lost 10 bases and 2 bases, in that order; junction bases with no gene match: 8. CDR3 DNA: TGTGCCAACCCGACAGGGCCCACCTACGAGCAGTACTTC. Translated: CANPTGPTYEQYF.

This clonotype was detected a few times. The CDR3, as DNA: TGTGCCAGCAGTATCTTGCCGACTAGCTTGCAGTTCTTC. Translated, it gives CASSILPTSLQFF. The V call is TRBV6-2 or TRBV6-3, the J call TRBJ2-1; the match to TRBD2 covers 7 bases. J was trimmed by 12 bases and V by 5 bases; bases with no gene match: 10. The CDR3 totals 13 residues. Germline CDR1 reads MNHEY; CDR2 reads SVGEGT.

J is TRBJ2-5 and V is TRBV12-3 or TRBV12-4; no clear D. Trimming took off 7 bases at V and 8 bases at J, with 11 bases between the two ends. The CDR3 consists of 11 residues. CDR3 nucleotides: TGTGCCAGCACCTGGATGGGCACCCAGTACTTC. It yields the protein CASTWMGTQYF.

CDR3 loop: CASSLLRGFEQFF. The CDR3 DNA is TGTGCCAGCAGCTTACTTCGGGGGTTTGAGCAGTTCTTC. The V gene is TRBV11-2, the J gene TRBJ2-1, with D perhaps matching TRBD2 (6 bases). V lost 2 bases, J lost 9 bases, and 11 bases lay in between. In germline, CDR1 is SGHAT, CDR2 FQNNGV. The CDR3 is 13 residues long.

This clonotype was found a few times. This sequence joins TRBV7-2 and TRBJ2-5; TRBD2 agrees at 9 bases. CDR1 is SGHTA, CDR2 FQGNSA, per germline. After removal of 5 bases from V and 2 bases from J, the junction contained 9 bases not matched to a gene. This CDR3 is built from 16 residues. The CDR3 reads CASSPGASGAQETQYF. CDR3 sequence (DNA): TGTGCCAGCAGCCCCGGGGCTAGCGGGGCTCAAGAGACCCAGTACTTC.

The V call is TRBV30, the J call TRBJ2-7, with no clear D. The CDR3 totals 12 residues. Looked up from germline, CDR1 is GTSNPN and CDR2 is SVGIG (reference sequence). Trimming stripped 0 bases from V and 0 bases from J, with 3 bases between. In nucleotides, the CDR3 is TGTGCCTGGAGTGTAGACTCCTACGAGCAGTACTTC. Amino acids: CAWSVDSYEQYF. Full variable domain (rest looked up from reference TRBV30 and TRBJ2-7): SQTIHQWPATLVQPVGSPLSLECTVEGTSNPNLYWYRQAAGRGLQLLFYSVGIGQISSEVPQNLSASRPQDRQFILSSKKLLLSDSGFYLCAWSVDSYEQYFGPGTRLTVT.

The V gene is TRBV15, the J gene TRBJ2-7, with D perhaps matching TRBD1 (6 bases). Trimming stripped 1 base from V and 7 bases from J, with 20 bases between. The CDR3 is 16 amino acids. CDR1 is LNHNV and CDR2 is YYDKDF in the germline V gene (reference sequence). This CDR3 reads CATSRGNGGSGREQYF. CDR3 coding DNA: TGTGCCACCAGCAGAGGCAATGGGGGCAGTGGGCGGGAGCAGTACTTC.

This clonotype has more than one count but fewer than ten. The genes are TRBV18 and TRBJ2-5, with D unresolved. The CDR3 contains 15 residues. Trimming shortened V by 0 bases and J by 3 bases, and 11 bases separated the two germline ends. The germline CDR1 and CDR2 sequences are KGHSH and LQKENI. The CDR3 loop reads CASSPPGKWEETQYF. In DNA form, the CDR3 reads TGTGCCAGCTCACCACCGGGGAAGTGGGAAGAGACCCAGTACTTC.

This clonotype has more than one count but fewer than ten. The chain is built from TRBV10-3 and TRBJ2-3, with D perhaps given as TRBD1 or TRBD2 (5 bases each). The ends were cut back, 3 bases at V and 1 base at J, with 14 bases in the middle. The germline CDR1 and CDR2 sequences are ENHRY and SYGVKD. This CDR3 is 16 amino acids long. For the CDR3, the DNA is TGTGCCATCAGTGACCGAGGGGTAGTCGGCACAGATACGCAGTATTTT. It translates to CAISDRGVVGTDTQYF.

This clonotype was counted many times. One end of the junction is discordant with germline, which a read error may explain. In DNA, the CDR3 is TGTGCCAGCAGCTCCGGGCCAAACACTGAAGCTTTCTTT. It encodes CASSSGPNTEAFF. The V gene is TRBV5-1, the J gene TRBJ1-1, with unresolved D. Germline CDR1 and CDR2: SGHRS and YFSETQ. CDR3 length: 13 residues.

This clonotype was observed many times. Its ends do not fully match the called genes, so a read error is possible. The chain employs TRBV19 and TRBJ2-2; D unresolved. The germline V gene encodes CDR1 LNHDA and CDR2 SQIVND (reference sequence). The CDR3 spans 13 residues. The CDR3 bases are TGCGCCAGCAGCATCTTGAACACCGGGGAGCTGTTTTTT. Protein product: CASSILNTGELFF.

This clonotype was observed many times. The chain links TRBV12-3 or TRBV12-4 to TRBJ2-1, with D tentatively TRBD2 (6 bases). Deletions cut 6 bases from V and 12 bases from J, with 12 bases between. The CDR3 consists of 11 residues. DNA for the CDR3: TGTGCCAGCAGGGGGGGAGAGGGGCAGTTCTTC. It encodes CASRGGEGQFF.

This clonotype was observed a handful of times. This chain connects TRBV2 to TRBJ2-6, with D perhaps given as TRBD1 or TRBD2 (5 bases each). Germline-derived CDR1 and CDR2 are SNHLY and FYNNEI. This CDR3 spans 15 amino acids. V was shortened by 6 bases and J by 0 bases, with 9 bases between the two germline ends. The CDR3 sequence: CASRGPSSGANVLTF. The CDR3 nucleotides are TGTGCCAGCAGGGGACCTAGCTCTGGGGCCAACGTCCTGACTTTC.

Only a few counts were recorded for this clonotype. The gene calls are TRBV4-2 and TRBJ1-3; D not resolved. The germline V and J ends were trimmed by 2 bases and 1 base, with 6 bases remaining between them. Germline V CDR1 and CDR2: LGHNA, YNFKEQ. The CDR3 covers 14 residues. Here the CDR3 DNA reads TGTGCCAGCAGCCAAACCTTTTCTGGAAACACCATATATTTT. It is translated as CASSQTFSGNTIYF.

The chain joins TRBV12-3 or TRBV12-4 to TRBJ2-5; the match to TRBD1 covers 7 bases. The CDR3 is made up of 14 amino acids. With 6 bases clipped from V and 6 bases from J, the junction kept 10 bases outside the gene matches. The CDR3 region is CASRKTGQLKTQYF. CDR3 in DNA: TGTGCCAGCAGAAAGACAGGGCAGCTGAAGACCCAGTACTTC.

The CDR3 region is CASSLTGEFQETQYF. DNA for the CDR3: TGCGCCAGCAGCTTGACAGGGGAGTTCCAAGAGACCCAGTACTTC. The J gene is TRBJ2-5, the V gene TRBV10-2; TRBD1 agrees at 8 bases. J gave up 1 base and V 6 bases, and 7 bases lay outside the gene matches. The CDR3 is made up of 15 amino acids. The germline gives CDR1 WSHSY, CDR2 SAAADI.

The chain employs TRBV11-2 and TRBJ2-7; possibly TRBD1 for D (5 bases). Germline CDR1 and CDR2: SGHAT and FQNNGV. V was pared by 1 base and J by 3 bases, with 19 bases between. There are 17 residues in the CDR3. The CDR3 sequence: CASSLVFGEKGRYEQYF. Written as DNA, the CDR3 is TGTGCCAGCAGCTTAGTTTTTGGTGAAAAGGGGCGCTACGAGCAGTACTTC.

The CDR3 spells CASSYPLDRRYYEQYF. The CDR3 DNA is TGTGCCAGCAGTTACCCCCTTGACAGGCGATACTACGAGCAGTACTTC. V gene TRBV6-2 or TRBV6-3 combines with J gene TRBJ2-7; maybe TRBD1 (6 bases). Per the germline V gene, CDR1 is MNHEY and CDR2 is SVGEGT. V lost 2 bases to trimming and J lost 3 bases, with 17 bases between them. CDR3 length equals 16 residues.